A single sample gave rise to the 12 T cell receptor beta chains below, sequenced in a study of T cell repertoires in cytomegalovirus infection. MiXCR was run by TCRdb on the reads, yielding one entry per CDR3 protein. Counted here are 370,000 or so distinct CDR3 sequences, roughly 36% occurring once; the ten biggest clones make up approximately 13%. Their antigens remain unidentified. Specimen: cultured PBMCs, collected from culture after CMV antigen stimulation. Receptors were obtained from a human donor in good health (CMV status not recorded). Some clones in this sample may be carry-over from other donors' samples.

This clonotype has only a few counts. The chain has TRBV28 and TRBJ2-7; D not certain. V was clipped by 6 bases and J by 3 bases, with 9 bases between them. Germline V lookup: CDR1 MDHEN, CDR2 SYDVKM. The CDR3 covers 12 residues. CDR3 amino acids: CASSPARYEQYV. CDR3 DNA sequence: TGTGCCAGCAGCCCAGCTCGCTACGAGCAGTACGTC.

This clonotype appeared a few times. The chain combines TRBV28 with TRBJ1-2; D is unresolved. The CDR3 spans 12 residues. CDR1 MDHEN and CDR2 SYDVKM come from the germline V gene. Between the trimmed V and J ends, which lost 7 bases and 8 bases, there was a span of 14 bases. CDR3 nucleotide sequence: TGTGCCAGCACCATCGGGGTAGGCGGCTACACCTTC. It translates to CASTIGVGGYTF.

The V gene is TRBV4-3, the J gene TRBJ2-1, with TRBD2 matching 12 bases. Germline lookup yields CDR1 LGHNA and CDR2 YSLEER. The CDR3 totals 18 residues. Trimming removed 4 bases from V and 7 bases from J; junction bases left unmatched: 14. The DNA for the CDR3 is TGCGCCAGCAGCCTCTACTCGTTGACTAGCGGGAGCCAGAATGAGCAGTTCTTC. This translates into CASSLYSLTSGSQNEQFF.

V gene TRBV5-1 combines with J gene TRBJ2-2; D unclear. The ends were cut back, 4 bases at V and 0 bases at J, with 13 bases in the middle. The germline V gene has CDR1 SGHRS and CDR2 YFSETQ. The CDR3 extends over 16 amino acids. The CDR3 DNA sequence: TGCGCCAGCAGCCGGGTAGGGCCCACGAACACCGGGGAGCTGTTTTTT. Translated: CASSRVGPTNTGELFF.

This clonotype was seen ten or more times. V is TRBV7-6 and J is TRBJ1-1; D is undetermined. With 1 base removed from V and 3 bases from J, the gap between germline ends came to 6 bases. This CDR3 spans 13 amino acids. CDR1 is SGHVS and CDR2 is FNYEAQ in the germline V gene. The CDR3: CASSLESDTEAFF. Here the CDR3 DNA reads TGTGCCAGCAGCTTAGAATCCGACACTGAAGCTTTCTTT.

This clonotype occurred many times. This chain joins TRBV7-8 and TRBJ2-5; weak D call: TRBD2 (5 bases). This CDR3 is 16 amino acids long. CDR1 and CDR2 from the germline V gene are SGHVS and FQNEAQ. With 2 bases removed from V and 1 base from J, the gap between germline ends came to 14 bases. CDR3 residues: CASSLTASPSQETQYF. DNA for the CDR3: TGTGCCAGCAGCTTAACGGCTAGCCCATCCCAAGAGACCCAGTACTTC.

The V gene is TRBV7-6, the J gene TRBJ2-3, with 8 bases matching TRBD2. The CDR3 runs 14 residues. Germline CDR1 and CDR2: SGHVS and FNYEAQ. The V gene end was trimmed by 1 base and the J gene end by 4 bases; junction bases not matched to a gene: 1. CDR3 amino acids: CASSLGREADTQYF. CDR3 sequence (DNA): TGTGCCAGCAGCTTAGGGCGGGAGGCAGATACGCAGTATTTT.

The chain links TRBV7-8 to TRBJ2-5; no clear D gene. Trimming shortened V by 1 base and J by 9 bases, and 12 bases separated the two germline ends. Germline assignment: CDR1 SGHVS and CDR2 FQNEAQ. The CDR3 is made up of 13 amino acids. CDR3 loop: CASSLEPRSPQYF. The DNA of the CDR3 is TGTGCCAGCAGCTTAGAGCCCAGAAGCCCCCAGTACTTC.

V and J are TRBV6-1 and TRBJ2-7, with 8 bases identical to TRBD2. J gave up 3 bases and V 3 bases, and 4 bases lay outside the gene matches. CDR3 length equals 14 residues. CDR1 and CDR2 (germline): MNHNS, SASEGT. The CDR3 DNA reads as TGTGCCAGCAGTGACCCGGGGGGGAACTACGAGCAGTACTTC. Residues: CASSDPGGNYEQYF.

The chain carries TRBV28 and TRBJ2-5, with 10 positions matching TRBD2. Germline assignment: CDR1 MDHEN and CDR2 SYDVKM. The ends lost 5 bases at V and 5 bases at J; junction bases unmatched: 11. The CDR3 runs 16 residues. The CDR3, as DNA: TGTGCCAGCAGTCGCCCGCAGCGGGAGGGCATGGAGACCCAGTACTTC. Amino acids: CASSRPQREGMETQYF.

This clonotype occurred once. The chain uses TRBV6-5 and TRBJ2-5; 7 bases fit TRBD1. Germline CDR1 MNHEY, CDR2 SVGAGI. CDR3 size: 15 residues. The V gene end was trimmed by 6 bases and the J gene end by 2 bases; junction bases not matched to a gene: 9. The CDR3 protein is CASSRYRGRQETQYF. The CDR3 DNA sequence: TGTGCCAGCAGCAGATACAGGGGAAGGCAAGAGACCCAGTACTTC.

The chain links TRBV7-9 to TRBJ1-4; D is perhaps TRBD1 (5 bases). V was trimmed by 1 base and J by 3 bases, leaving 12 bases between them. Germline CDR1 SEHNR, CDR2 FQNEAQ (reference sequence). The length of the CDR3 is 16 residues. This CDR3 reads CASSLEGLVPNEKLFF. The CDR3 DNA is TGTGCCAGCAGCTTAGAGGGGTTGGTTCCTAATGAAAAACTGTTTTTT.